This TCR beta chain comes out of a study of cytomegalovirus exposure and HLA in healthy donors. Whole-study results and caveats: What a later analysis showed was that several of the most significant clusters appeared linked to common viral pathogens. For presence/absence analyses, sequencing depth was assumed to be roughly uniform across donors.

Researchers ran the PCR with 60 Vbeta and 13 Jbeta primers. The table came from immunoSEQ multiplex PCR; TCRdb's copy has only in-frame clones and leaves some out. The top ten clones hold about 0.47% of a sample with roughly 230,000 clones, roughly 78% of them seen once. CDR3 length: 14 amino acids. Trimming shortened V by 3 bases and J by 4 bases, and 10 bases separated the two germline ends. Per germline, CDR1 SNHLY and CDR2 FYNNEI. Turning to this clone: The antigen is unknown.

The genes are TRBV2 and TRBJ1-3, with D possibly matching TRBD1 (6 bases). The sequence was obtained from a boy younger than 18 in good health and CMV-seronegative. Input material: PBMCs. CDR3: CASSELGQGNTIYF. The CDR3 region has the DNA TGTGCCAGCAGTGAGTTAGGACAGGGAAACACCATATATTTT.